Described below is a single T cell receptor (beta chain) sequence and its context. The specificity of this receptor is unknown. The observed sequence ends 3 residues before the CDR3 terminus, with the missing tail filled in from the germline J gene. Using the immunoSEQ assay, multiplex PCR amplified TCR beta CDR3 regions from an average of about 1.1 ug of genomic DNA per sample. The assay corrected primer bias using a complete synthetic TCR repertoire to establish an amplification baseline. The amplicons were sequenced using the Illumina platform. The paper's data handling went like this. Error correction of the sequences involved clustering with frequency ratios plus a modified nearest-neighbor algorithm, after which the sequences were analyzed in the immunoSEQ Analyzer using IMGT gene definitions. At each rarefaction depth, TCR richness and evenness were averaged across 20 rarefaction repeats, and any sample with fewer sequences than the depth was left out. Relative abundances of V, D and J genes were compared between groups using Wilcoxon rank sum tests, with FDR correction applied. An intraclass correlation of just under 96% for TCR richness and an average of about 77% across over 65 gene segments were obtained from the blinded duplicates. Sourced from immuneACCESS, this table was stored by TCRdb with only in-frame sequences that have V and J called. A share of the clones is absent; for the studies checked, an unresolved V gene accounts for under half, and the remainder has no known explanation. V and J calls and clone size come straight from that table; D and trimming were deduced from the DNA. The sample table holds 40,000 or so clones. Just under 6.5% of the sample belongs to the ten largest clones.

Germline trimming amounts to 5 bases on V and 2 bases on J, with 6 as the count of junction bases outside the gene matches. Measured from the cysteine to the phenylalanine, the CDR3 is 14 residues long. Only the CDR3 bases that were read are kept: 33 of them, in frame from base 1. Looking up the germline V gene yields CDR1 SGHRS and CDR2 YFSETQ. The entry originates in a study of T cells in women clearing cervical HPV infection (dated by TCRdb to 2017 to 2018). As for the study more broadly: Cases were approximately 25 women with histologically confirmed HPV16-related CIN3 or worse, including a couple of invasive cancers. The 20 to 25 controls were women who cleared a single incident HPV16 infection within 12 months without developing precancer or cancer. Blood from cases was drawn at the visit where the lesion was first identified, while blood from controls was drawn once the infection was no longer detected. Among cases, blood sampling came a median of roughly 150 days after lesion detection, with an interquartile range of about 85 to 230 days. HLA typing was available for only a few women, so HLA type could not be excluded as a confounder. Nested within Costa Rica's Guanacaste HPV Natural History Study, an exploratory proof-of-principle case-control study compared TCR repertoires across cervical HPV16 outcomes. Cases and controls were matched on age within five years and on year of sample collection. A median age of approximately 31 years was observed in cases versus under 40 in controls, and no significant differences in baseline characteristics were found. In the parent cohort, some 10,000 women aged 18 or older were enrolled in Guanacaste, Costa Rica, during about 1993 to 1995 and then followed for less than 8 years. As quality controls, five blinded duplicates were added to each group, bringing the total to about 60 samples made up of approximately 50 participants and some 10 replicates.

Every participant had a single incident cervical HPV16 infection, and prevalent HPV16 infections were excluded. Cervical HPV DNA was detected by MY09/MY11 PCR, and genotyping was performed by dot-blot hybridization. Around 14 mL of heparinized blood was centrifuged, after which the buffy coat was aliquoted, frozen at -30 degrees C, and then stored at -80 degrees C. QIAGEN kits were used to extract genomic DNA from the buffy coat specimens. Here is what the overall study found, with its caveats: Significantly higher TCR repertoire richness was observed in CIN3+ cases than in controls across sequencing depths, whereas no difference in evenness was found. Whether associations preceded infection or resulted from infection could not be shown with the cross-sectional design, and effector/memory subsets and HPV-specific T cells were not isolated. Because the number of T cells in each sample was unknown, differences in richness could reflect differing T-cell content rather than repertoire biology. TRBV6-7 relative abundance was lower in cases than in controls (about 0.099% versus 0.17%; Bonferroni P = 0.0008). By combining richness with V gene abundances, random forest classifiers separated cases from controls with an estimated AUC of about 0.82.

Recombination linked TRBV5-1 to TRBJ2-5; TRBD1 fits 7 bases in the junction. The source is a woman aged 18-69 years with a cervical HPV16 infection that either progressed to CIN3+ or cleared (not recorded which). Sequencing used blood buffy coat. Partial CDR3 DNA: TGCGCCAGCAGTAGGGACAGCAGTCAAGAGACC. Translated, this is CASSRDSSQET. The whole CDR3 sequence reads CASSRDSSQETQYF.